The T cell receptor (beta chain) described here comes from a study of long-term antiretroviral therapy in people with HIV. The CDR3 has 14 amino acids. Trimming cost V 5 bases and J 7 bases, with 17 bases left between them. Germline CDR1 and CDR2: ENHRY and SYGVKD. immunoSEQ v3.0 was run at survey level. The method was immunoSEQ multiplex PCR; TCRdb's version includes in-frame clones alone and lacks a portion of them. Among 29,000 or so clones listed, over 85% were seen once. The receptor was derived from a woman between 40 and 50 years old with HIV. The chain uses TRBV10-3 and TRBJ1-2, with a tentative D call TRBD1 (5 bases). This specimen was unsorted PBMCs, taken around 6.5 years after starting antiretroviral therapy. Here the CDR3 DNA reads TGTGCCATCAGTCTTGCGGGGCCCTCTCCTGGCTACACCTTC. It yields the protein CAISLAGPSPGYTF.